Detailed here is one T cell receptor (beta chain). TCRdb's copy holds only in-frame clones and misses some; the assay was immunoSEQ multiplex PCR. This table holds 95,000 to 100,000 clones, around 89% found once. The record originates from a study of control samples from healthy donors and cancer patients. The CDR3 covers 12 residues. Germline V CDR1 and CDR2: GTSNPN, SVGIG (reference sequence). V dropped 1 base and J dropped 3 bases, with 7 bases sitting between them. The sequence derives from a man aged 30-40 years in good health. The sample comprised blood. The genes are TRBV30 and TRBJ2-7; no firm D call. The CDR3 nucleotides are TGTGCCTGGAGTGAGGGTTACTACGAGCAGTACTTC. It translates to CAWSEGYYEQYF.